This TCR beta chain was sequenced in a study of cytomegalovirus exposure and HLA in healthy donors. From the approximately 120-subject validation cohort, which was separate from the approximately 670-subject first cohort, the donors were drawn. Germline V lookup: CDR1 SGHDT, CDR2 YYEEEE. With 3 bases clipped from V and 3 bases from J, the junction kept 7 bases outside the gene matches. This CDR3 has 16 residues. Findings and caveats of the study: The TCR clusters that emerged in the first cohort tended, a later analysis found, to co-occur in the 120 validation repertoires. The study labeled 150 to 200 TCR beta chains cytomegalovirus-associated. Reports indicated that the classifier achieved high specificity and sensitivity in diagnosing cytomegalovirus status.

A note on this clone: The antigen is undetermined.

Assay: immunoSEQ multiplex PCR; the TCRdb copy retains only in-frame clones and omits some. The sample has about 70,000 clones; 80% to 95% are singletons. The V and J genes are TRBV5-6 and TRBJ2-2; 8 nucleotides align to TRBD2. Specimen: PBMCs. The source of this sequence is a man between 18 and 35 years old in good health and CMV-seropositive. CDR3 loop: CASSYSGVTDTGELFF. CDR3 in DNA: TGTGCCAGCAGCTATAGCGGGGTAACGGACACCGGGGAGCTGTTTTTT.